This T cell receptor (beta chain) was retrieved from a study of T cell responses to AZD1222 COVID-19 vaccine. The V and J ends lost 0 bases and 4 bases respectively, with 11 bases between them. Germline values: CDR1 MNHEY, CDR2 SVGAGI. This CDR3 region has 15 residues. Clones were sequenced by immunoSEQ multiplex PCR, and TCRdb holds only the in-frame ones, with some missing. The sample holds 80,000 to 100,000 clones; 65% to 90% are singletons and the top ten take about 6%. This TCR was sampled from an adult in good health. Sample: peripheral blood, taken on day 0 of AZD1222 vaccination. The gene calls are TRBV6-5 and TRBJ2-3, with D perhaps TRBD1 (6 bases). The CDR3 loop reads CASSYSSQGPDTQYF. The CDR3 DNA is TGTGCCAGCAGTTACTCATCACAGGGCCCAGATACGCAGTATTTT.